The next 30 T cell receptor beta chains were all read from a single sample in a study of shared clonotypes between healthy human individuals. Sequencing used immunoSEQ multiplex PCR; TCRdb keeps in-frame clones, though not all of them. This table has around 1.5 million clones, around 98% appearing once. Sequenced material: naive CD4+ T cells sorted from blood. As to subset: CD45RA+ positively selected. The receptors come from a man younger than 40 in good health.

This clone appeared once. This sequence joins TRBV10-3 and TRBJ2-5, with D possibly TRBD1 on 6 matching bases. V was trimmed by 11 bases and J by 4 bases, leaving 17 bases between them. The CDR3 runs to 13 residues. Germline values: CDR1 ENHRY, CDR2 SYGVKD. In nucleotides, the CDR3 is TGTGCCGTACTTCCCACAGGGAGAGAGACCCAGTACTTC. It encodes CAVLPTGRETQYF.

CDR3 DNA: TGTGCCAGCAGCTTTGGGCAGAGCAATCAGCCCCAGCATTTT. Its protein product is CASSFGQSNQPQHF. V usage is TRBV7-8 and J usage is TRBJ1-5; D not certain. In germline, CDR1 is SGHVS, CDR2 FQNEAQ. The ends were cut back, 3 bases at V and 1 base at J, with 7 bases in the middle. The length of the CDR3 is 14 residues.

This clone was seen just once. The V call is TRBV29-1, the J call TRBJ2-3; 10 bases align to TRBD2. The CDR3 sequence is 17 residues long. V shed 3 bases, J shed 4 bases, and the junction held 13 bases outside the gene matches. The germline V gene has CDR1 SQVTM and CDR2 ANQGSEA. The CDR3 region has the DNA TGCAGCGTTGATGGGTCCCCTAAAGCGGGAGGGCCAGATACGCAGTATTTT. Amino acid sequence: CSVDGSPKAGGPDTQYF.

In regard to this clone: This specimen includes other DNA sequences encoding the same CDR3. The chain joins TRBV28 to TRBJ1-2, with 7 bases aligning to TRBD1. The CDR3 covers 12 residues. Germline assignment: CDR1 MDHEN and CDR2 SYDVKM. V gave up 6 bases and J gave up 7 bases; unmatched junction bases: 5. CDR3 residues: CASRGDSSGYTF. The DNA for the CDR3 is TGTGCCAGCAGGGGGGACAGTTCTGGCTACACCTTC.

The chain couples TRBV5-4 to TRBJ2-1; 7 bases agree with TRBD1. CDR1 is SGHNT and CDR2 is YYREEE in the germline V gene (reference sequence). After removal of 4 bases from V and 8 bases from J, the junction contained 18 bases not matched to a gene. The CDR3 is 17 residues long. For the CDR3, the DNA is TGTGCCAGCAGCCTCCCCTTCGGGCAGGGGGTCGGAGATGAGCAGTTCTTC. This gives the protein CASSLPFGQGVGDEQFF.

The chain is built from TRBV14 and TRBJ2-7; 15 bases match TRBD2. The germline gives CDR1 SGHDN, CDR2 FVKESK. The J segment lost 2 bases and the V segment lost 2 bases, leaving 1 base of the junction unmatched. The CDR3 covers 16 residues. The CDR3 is CASSQRTSGRAYEQYF. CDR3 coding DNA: TGTGCCAGCAGCCAAAGGACTAGCGGGAGGGCCTACGAGCAGTACTTC.

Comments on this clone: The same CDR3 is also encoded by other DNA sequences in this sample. The DNA of the CDR3 is TGTGCCAGCAGTGCTAGCGGGAATGAGCAGTTCTTC. It specifies CASSASGNEQFF. The chain links TRBV7-3 to TRBJ2-1; 8 bases line up with TRBD2. The CDR3 loop spans 12 amino acids. Germline loops: CDR1 SGHTA, CDR2 FQGTGA. Unmatched junction bases numbered 2, after V lost 6 bases and J lost 7 bases.

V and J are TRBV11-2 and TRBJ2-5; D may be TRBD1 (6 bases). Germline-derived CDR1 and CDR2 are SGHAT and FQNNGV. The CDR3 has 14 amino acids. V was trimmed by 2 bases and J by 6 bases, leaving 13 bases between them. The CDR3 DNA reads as TGTGCCAGCAGCTTAATACAGGGCTGGCAGACCCAGTACTTC. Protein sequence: CASSLIQGWQTQYF. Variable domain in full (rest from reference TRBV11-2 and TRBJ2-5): EAGVAQSPRYKIIEKRQSVAFWCNPISGHATLYWYQQILGQGPKLLIQFQNNGVVDDSQLPKDRFSAERLKGVDSTLKIQPAKLEDSAVYLCASSLIQGWQTQYFGPGTRLLVL.

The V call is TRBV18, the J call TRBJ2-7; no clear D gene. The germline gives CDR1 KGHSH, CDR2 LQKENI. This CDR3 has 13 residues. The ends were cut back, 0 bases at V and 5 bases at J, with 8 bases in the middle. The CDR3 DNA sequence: TGTGCCAGCTCACCACCTCGAGTCCACGAGCAGTACTTC. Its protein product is CASSPPRVHEQYF.

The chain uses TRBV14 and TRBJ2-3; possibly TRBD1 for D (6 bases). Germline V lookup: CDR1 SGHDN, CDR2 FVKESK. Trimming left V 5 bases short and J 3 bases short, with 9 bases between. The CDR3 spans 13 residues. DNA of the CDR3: TGTGCCAGCAGCAAAGGACAGACAGATACGCAGTATTTT. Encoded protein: CASSKGQTDTQYF.

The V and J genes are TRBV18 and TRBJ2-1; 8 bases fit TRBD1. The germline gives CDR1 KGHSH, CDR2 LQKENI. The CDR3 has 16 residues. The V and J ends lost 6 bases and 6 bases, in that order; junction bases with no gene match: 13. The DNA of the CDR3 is TGTGCCAGCTCCCCGAAGGACAGGGTGGTAGGCAATGAGCAGTTCTTC. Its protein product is CASSPKDRVVGNEQFF.

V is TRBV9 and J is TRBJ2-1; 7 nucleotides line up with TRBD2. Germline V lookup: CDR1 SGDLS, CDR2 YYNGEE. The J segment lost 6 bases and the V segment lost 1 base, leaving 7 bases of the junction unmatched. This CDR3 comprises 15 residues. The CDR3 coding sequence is TGTGCCAGCAGCGTAATGCGGGAGTATCCCAATGAGCAGTTCTTC. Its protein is CASSVMREYPNEQFF.

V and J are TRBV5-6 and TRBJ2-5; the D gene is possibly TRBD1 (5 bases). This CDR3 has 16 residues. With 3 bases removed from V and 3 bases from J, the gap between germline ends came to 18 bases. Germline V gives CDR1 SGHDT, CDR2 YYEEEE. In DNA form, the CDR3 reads TGTGCCAGCAGCTCCTGGGGCAGATTACGTGAAGAGACCCAGTACTTC. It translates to CASSSWGRLREETQYF.

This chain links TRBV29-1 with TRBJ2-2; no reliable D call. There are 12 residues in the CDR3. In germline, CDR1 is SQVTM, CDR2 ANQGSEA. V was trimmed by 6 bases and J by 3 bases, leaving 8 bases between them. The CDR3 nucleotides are TGCAGCGTCGCCTTCGACACCGGGGAGCTGTTTTTT. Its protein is CSVAFDTGELFF.

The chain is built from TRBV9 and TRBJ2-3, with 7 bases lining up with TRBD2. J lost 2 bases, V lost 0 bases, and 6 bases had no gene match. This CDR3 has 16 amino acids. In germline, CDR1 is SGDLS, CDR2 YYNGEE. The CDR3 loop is CASSVELLATTDTQYF. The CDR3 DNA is TGTGCCAGCAGCGTAGAGCTACTAGCGACCACAGATACGCAGTATTTT.

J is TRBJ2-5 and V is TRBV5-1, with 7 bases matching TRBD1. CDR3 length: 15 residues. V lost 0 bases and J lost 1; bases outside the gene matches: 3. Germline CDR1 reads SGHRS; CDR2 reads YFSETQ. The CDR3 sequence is CASSLADRAQETQYF. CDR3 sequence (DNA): TGCGCCAGCAGCTTGGCCGACAGGGCCCAAGAGACCCAGTACTTC.

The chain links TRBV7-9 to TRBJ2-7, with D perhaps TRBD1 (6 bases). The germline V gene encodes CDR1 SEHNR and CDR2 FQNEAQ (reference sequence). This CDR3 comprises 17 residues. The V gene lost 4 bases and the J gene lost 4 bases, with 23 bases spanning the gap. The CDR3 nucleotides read TGTGCCAGCAGCTCCCAGGGGTTGTGGATAGCCGGATACGAGCAGTACTTC. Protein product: CASSSQGLWIAGYEQYF.

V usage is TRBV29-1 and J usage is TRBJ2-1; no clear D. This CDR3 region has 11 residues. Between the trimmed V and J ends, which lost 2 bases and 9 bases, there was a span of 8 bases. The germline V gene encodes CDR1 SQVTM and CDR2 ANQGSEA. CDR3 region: CSVERVREQFF. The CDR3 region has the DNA TGCAGCGTTGAACGCGTCCGTGAGCAGTTCTTC.

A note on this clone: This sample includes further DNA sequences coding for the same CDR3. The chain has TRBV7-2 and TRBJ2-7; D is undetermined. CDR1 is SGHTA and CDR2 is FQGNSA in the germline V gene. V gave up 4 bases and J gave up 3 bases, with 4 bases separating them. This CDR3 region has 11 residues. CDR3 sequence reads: CASSSIYEQYF. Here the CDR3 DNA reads TGTGCCAGCAGCTCTATCTACGAGCAGTACTTC.

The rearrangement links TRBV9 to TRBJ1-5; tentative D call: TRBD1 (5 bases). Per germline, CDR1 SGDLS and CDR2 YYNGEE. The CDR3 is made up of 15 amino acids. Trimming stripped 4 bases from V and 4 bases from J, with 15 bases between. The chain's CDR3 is CASSRRLGENQPQHF. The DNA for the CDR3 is TGTGCCAGCAGCCGTAGGTTGGGGGAGAATCAGCCCCAGCATTTT.

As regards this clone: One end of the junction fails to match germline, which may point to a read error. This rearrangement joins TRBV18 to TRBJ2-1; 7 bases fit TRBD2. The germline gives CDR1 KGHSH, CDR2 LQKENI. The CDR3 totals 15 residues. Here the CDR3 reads CAGSPGASGYNEQFF. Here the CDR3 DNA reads TGTGCCGGCTCTCCTGGGGCTAGCGGTTACAATGAGCAGTTCTTC. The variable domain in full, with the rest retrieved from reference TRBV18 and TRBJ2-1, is NAGVMQNPRHLVRRRGQEARLRCSPMKGHSHVYWYRQLPEEGLKFMVYLQKENIIDESGMPKERFSAEFPKEGPSILRIQQVVRGDSAAYFCAGSPGASGYNEQFFGPGTRLTVL.

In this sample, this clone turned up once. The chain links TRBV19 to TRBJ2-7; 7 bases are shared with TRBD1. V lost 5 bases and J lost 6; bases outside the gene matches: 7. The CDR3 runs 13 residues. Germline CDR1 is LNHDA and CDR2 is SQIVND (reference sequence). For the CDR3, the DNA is TGTGCCAGTAGTTCCTCGGACAGGCGCGAGCAGTACTTC. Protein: CASSSSDRREQYF.

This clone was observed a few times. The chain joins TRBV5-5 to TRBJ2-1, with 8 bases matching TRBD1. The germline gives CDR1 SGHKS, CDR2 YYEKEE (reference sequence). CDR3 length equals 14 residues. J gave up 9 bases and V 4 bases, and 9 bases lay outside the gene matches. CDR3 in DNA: TGTGCCAGCAGCACCTCCGGGACAGGTCTTGAGCAGTTCTTC. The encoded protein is CASSTSGTGLEQFF.

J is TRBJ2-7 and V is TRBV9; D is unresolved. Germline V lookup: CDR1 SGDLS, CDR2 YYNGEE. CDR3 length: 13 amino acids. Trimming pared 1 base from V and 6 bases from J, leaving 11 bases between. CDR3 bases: TGTGCCAGCAGCGTACGCCTAACGAGCGAGCAGTACTTC. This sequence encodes CASSVRLTSEQYF.

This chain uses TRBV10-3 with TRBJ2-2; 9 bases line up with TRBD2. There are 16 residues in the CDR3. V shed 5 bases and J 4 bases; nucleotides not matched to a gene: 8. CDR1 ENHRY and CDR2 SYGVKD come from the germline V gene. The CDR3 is CAISPSLAGSTGELFF. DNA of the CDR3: TGTGCCATCAGTCCGAGTCTAGCGGGAAGCACCGGGGAGCTGTTTTTT.

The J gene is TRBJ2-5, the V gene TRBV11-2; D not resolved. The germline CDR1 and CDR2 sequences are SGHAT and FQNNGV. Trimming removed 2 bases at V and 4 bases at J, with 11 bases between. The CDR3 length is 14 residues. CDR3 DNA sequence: TGTGCCAGCAGCTTATTGGGTTTCGGAGAGACCCAGTACTTC. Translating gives CASSLLGFGETQYF.

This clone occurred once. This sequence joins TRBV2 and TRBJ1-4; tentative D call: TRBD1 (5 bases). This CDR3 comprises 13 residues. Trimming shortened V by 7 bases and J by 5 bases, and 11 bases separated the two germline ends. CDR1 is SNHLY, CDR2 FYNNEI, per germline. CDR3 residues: CASNTRQNEKLFF. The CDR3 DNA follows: TGTGCCAGCAACACCAGACAGAATGAAAAACTGTTTTTT. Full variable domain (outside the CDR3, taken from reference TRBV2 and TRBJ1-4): EPEVTQTPSHQVTQMGQEVILRCVPISNHLYFYWYRQILGQKVEFLVSFYNNEISEKSEIFDDQFSVERPDGSNFTLKIRSTKLEDSAMYFCASNTRQNEKLFFGSGTQLSVL.

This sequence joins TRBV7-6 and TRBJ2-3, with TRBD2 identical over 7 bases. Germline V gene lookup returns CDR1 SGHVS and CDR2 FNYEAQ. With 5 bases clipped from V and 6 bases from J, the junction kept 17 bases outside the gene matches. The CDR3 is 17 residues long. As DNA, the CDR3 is TGTGCCAGCAGCCAACTTGGCGGGGGTTTAAGCGGGGATACGCAGTATTTT. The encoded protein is CASSQLGGGLSGDTQYF.

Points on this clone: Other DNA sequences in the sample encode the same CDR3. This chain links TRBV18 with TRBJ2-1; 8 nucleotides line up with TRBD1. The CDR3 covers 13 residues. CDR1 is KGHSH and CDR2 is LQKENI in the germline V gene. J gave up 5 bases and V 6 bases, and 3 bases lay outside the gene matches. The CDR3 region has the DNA TGTGCCAGCTCTTCGACAGGGGACAATGAGCAGTTCTTC. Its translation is CASSSTGDNEQFF.

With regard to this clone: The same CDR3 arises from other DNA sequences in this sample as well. Here the CDR3 reads CAISERETQYF. The CDR3 nucleotides are TGTGCCATCAGTGAACGAGAGACCCAGTACTTC. V gene TRBV10-3 combines with J gene TRBJ2-5; D uncertain. V lost 3 bases and J lost 4, with 3 bases in between. Germline V gene data show CDR1 as ENHRY and CDR2 as SYGVKD. This CDR3 is 11 amino acids long.